The 8 T cell receptor beta chains presented below share a single source sample, sequenced in a study of cytomegalovirus exposure and HLA in healthy donors. PCR amplification relied on 60 Vbeta primers (plus 13 Jbeta primers). Profiling relied on immunoSEQ multiplex PCR, and the TCRdb table lists in-frame clones only, not all of them. The sample holds about 130,000 clones; about 79% are singletons and the top ten take 2.5% to 3%. Sequencing was performed on PBMCs. All receptors derive from a woman aged 18-29 years in good health and CMV-seropositive.

This clone has only one observation. The chain links TRBV7-9 to TRBJ1-5; D not certain. The CDR3 consists of 16 residues. V gave up 5 bases and J gave up 2 bases, with 16 bases separating them. Germline-derived CDR1 and CDR2 are SEHNR and FQNEAQ (reference sequence). This chain's CDR3 is CASSLRKEGRNQPQHF. CDR3 DNA: TGTGCCAGCAGCCTACGGAAAGAGGGTCGCAATCAGCCCCAGCATTTT.

The V and J genes are TRBV9 and TRBJ2-7; 7 positions agree with TRBD1. Germline loops: CDR1 SGDLS, CDR2 YYNGEE. There are 14 residues in the CDR3. The trim removed 3 bases at V and 2 bases at J, leaving 5 bases unmatched. The CDR3 loop reads CASSAGQATYEQYF. The CDR3 nucleotides are TGTGCCAGCAGCGCCGGACAGGCTACCTACGAGCAGTACTTC.

A remark on this clone: The identical CDR3 is also encoded by other nucleotide sequences in the sample. The V call is TRBV4-1, the J call TRBJ2-7; TRBD1 matches 9 bases. Germline V lookup: CDR1 MGHRA, CDR2 YSYEKL. The CDR3 loop spans 14 amino acids. With 1 base clipped from V and 3 bases from J, the junction kept 1 base outside the gene matches. The chain's CDR3 is CASSQVGQGYEQYF. For the CDR3, the DNA is TGCGCCAGCAGCCAAGTGGGACAGGGCTACGAGCAGTACTTC.

This clone occurred once. The chain uses TRBV27 and TRBJ2-1; 11 bases match TRBD2. J was trimmed by 6 bases and V by 5 bases; bases with no gene match: 9. The CDR3 sequence is 16 residues long. CDR1 and CDR2 from the germline V gene are MNHEY and SMNVEV (reference sequence). The CDR3 sequence: CASSPFSGGVGNEQFF. CDR3 DNA sequence: TGTGCCAGCAGTCCCTTTAGCGGGGGGGTTGGCAATGAGCAGTTCTTC.

The J gene is TRBJ1-5, the V gene TRBV19, with a possible D match to TRBD1 (5 bases). This CDR3 has 14 amino acids. CDR1 and CDR2 (germline): LNHDA, SQIVND (reference sequence). Deletions cut 6 bases from V and 4 bases from J, with 13 bases between. The CDR3 DNA follows: TGTGCCAGTAGAAGGGGCGACCTGAATCAGCCCCAGCATTTT. This encodes CASRRGDLNQPQHF. The full variable domain, rest sourced from reference TRBV19 and TRBJ1-5, is DGGITQSPKYLFRKEGQNVTLSCEQNLNHDAMYWYRQDPGQGLRLIYYSQIVNDFQKGDIAEGYSVSREKKESFPLTVTSAQKNPTAFYLCASRRGDLNQPQHFGDGTRLSIL.

In nucleotides, the CDR3 is TGTGCCAGCAGAGCAGGGGGCCCAGATAAACTGTTTTTT. It codes for CASRAGGPDKLFF. This sequence joins TRBV2 and TRBJ1-4, with 8 bases matching TRBD1. The trim removed 6 bases at V and 11 bases at J, leaving 8 bases unmatched. The germline V gene has CDR1 SNHLY and CDR2 FYNNEI. The CDR3 is 13 amino acids. The full variable domain, its missing parts supplied by reference TRBV2 and TRBJ1-4, is EPEVTQTPSHQVTQMGQEVILRCVPISNHLYFYWYRQILGQKVEFLVSFYNNEISEKSEIFDDQFSVERPDGSNFTLKIRSTKLEDSAMYFCASRAGGPDKLFFGSGTQLSVL.

The chain carries TRBV5-5 and TRBJ1-1, with D tentatively TRBD1 (5 bases). V was shortened by 0 bases and J by 6 bases, with 18 bases between the two germline ends. The germline gives CDR1 SGHKS, CDR2 YYEKEE (reference sequence). The CDR3 loop spans 16 amino acids. CDR3 region: CASSLGAAGRVSEAFF. CDR3 DNA sequence: TGTGCCAGCAGCTTGGGGGCAGCAGGGAGGGTCTCTGAAGCTTTCTTT.

J is TRBJ2-1 and V is TRBV19; tentative D call: TRBD2 (7 bases). Germline CDR1 reads LNHDA; CDR2 reads SQIVND (reference sequence). There are 14 residues in the CDR3. V lost 6 bases and J 8 bases, leaving 17 bases between the germline ends. CDR3 residues: CASRMGAGEYEQFF. In DNA form, the CDR3 reads TGTGCCAGTAGGATGGGGGCGGGAGAGTATGAGCAGTTCTTC.